This T cell receptor (beta chain) appears in the sequencing data of a study of tumor and adjacent non-tumor tissue in lung cancer. Three rounds of nested PCR, following a modified ARM-PCR protocol, produced the TCRbeta library. TCRdb called the multiplex PCR reads again in MiXCR, with one record for every CDR3 protein. This table holds roughly 81,000 distinct CDR3 sequences, around 65% found once. This sample's RNA came from whole unsorted tissue. Worth noting for this clonotype: The junction departs from the called germline gene at one end, perhaps through a read error.

This CDR3 has 13 amino acids. CDR1 is SGHAT, CDR2 FQNNGV, per germline. This TCR derives from a woman between 70 and 85 years old with non-small cell lung cancer. The sample consisted of lung tumor tissue. This chain uses TRBV11-2 with TRBJ1-2; TRBD1 might be the D (6 bases). CDR3 residues: CVSSLVGAGGYTF. The DNA of the CDR3 is TGTGTCAGCAGCTTAGTGGGGGCGGGAGGCTACACCTTC.